The 5 T cell receptor beta chains listed next were all sequenced from one sample in a study of cytomegalovirus exposure and HLA in healthy donors. Amplification used 60 Vbeta primers and 13 Jbeta primers. Sequenced by immunoSEQ multiplex PCR; TCRdb stores in-frame clones only, minus some. The sample lists about 160,000 clones, over 65% seen once, with approximately 7.1% in the top ten. Sequencing used PBMCs. The receptor source for this set is a man between 35 and 55 years old in good health and CMV-seropositive.

A note on this clone: No conserved phenylalanine or tryptophan is present at the end of the CDR3, so a read error is the likely explanation. The chain combines TRBV7-8 with TRBJ1-2; 7 positions match TRBD1. CDR1 is SGHVS and CDR2 is FQNEAQ in the germline V gene. This CDR3 comprises 18 residues. The CDR3: CASSLPTGSVGSNYGYTL. DNA for the CDR3: TGTGCCAGCAGCTTACCGACAGGGAGTGTGGGCTCTAACTACGGCTACACCCTC.

This sequence joins TRBV7-8 and TRBJ1-1, with 7 bases fitting TRBD1. The CDR3 covers 14 residues. CDR1 and CDR2 from the germline V gene are SGHVS and FQNEAQ. The V segment lost 3 bases and the J segment 5 bases; nucleotides outside the gene matches: 6. The CDR3 protein is CASSFRGVATEAFF. The CDR3 coding sequence is TGTGCCAGCAGCTTCAGGGGGGTTGCGACTGAAGCTTTCTTT.

There are a few counts of this clone. The rearrangement links TRBV6-5 to TRBJ2-3; D unclear. Germline CDR1 and CDR2: MNHEY and SVGAGI. The CDR3 loop spans 15 amino acids. The germline V and J ends were trimmed by 2 bases and 2 bases, with 11 bases remaining between them. The CDR3 loop is CASSYGTSDTDTQYF. For the CDR3, the DNA is TGTGCCAGCAGTTACGGCACCTCAGACACAGATACGCAGTATTTT.

This clone has only a few counts. V and J are TRBV5-6 and TRBJ2-3; D perhaps matches TRBD1 (6 bases). The CDR3 is 15 residues long. Germline V lookup: CDR1 SGHDT, CDR2 YYEEEE. V gave up 3 bases and J gave up 2 bases, with 13 bases separating them. DNA of the CDR3: TGTGCCAGCAGCTCGGAAAGGGGGATCACAGATACGCAGTATTTT. Protein product: CASSSERGITDTQYF.

This chain joins TRBV7-6 and TRBJ1-4, with 8 positions matching TRBD1. The CDR3 has 14 residues. Germline V gene sequence: CDR1 SGHVS, CDR2 FNYEAQ. Trimming took 5 bases from V and 6 from J; bases not matched to a gene: 5. The CDR3 here is CASSLRGPYEKLFF. The CDR3 coding sequence is TGTGCCAGCAGCCTCAGGGGGCCTTATGAAAAACTGTTTTTT.